This T cell receptor beta chain stems from a study of cytomegalovirus exposure and HLA in healthy donors. To note about this clone: Antigen: not known.

Study-wide findings and caveats: An Asian-associated ancestry cluster reportedly showed fewer N-insertions than the roughly 700-donor mean in a later analysis. Donor immune exposure was known only as CMV serostatus. Later on, an analysis found that several of the most significant clusters appeared to be linked to common viral pathogens, which included parvovirus B19.

The CDR3 loop spans 15 amino acids. Germline V gives CDR1 SGHRS, CDR2 YFSETQ. V was trimmed by 6 bases and J by 2 bases, leaving 15 bases between them. Primers included in the PCR were 60 Vbeta and 13 Jbeta primers. Here immunoSEQ multiplex PCR was the method, and the copy in TCRdb shows in-frame clones only, minus some. Among about 190,000 clones listed, 85% were seen once. Likely unrecorded immune exposures existed in these nominally healthy donors. Sequenced material: PBMCs. V usage is TRBV5-1 and J usage is TRBJ2-1, with a possible D match to TRBD1 (6 bases). This TCR came from a boy aged 2 to 10 in good health and CMV-seronegative. CDR3: CASTIRGQAYNEQFF. In DNA, the CDR3 is TGCGCCAGCACCATCCGGGGACAAGCCTACAATGAGCAGTTCTTC. The variable domain in full, with the rest retrieved from reference TRBV5-1 and TRBJ2-1, is KAGVTQTPRYLIKTRGQQVTLSCSPISGHRSVSWYQQTPGQGLQFLFEYFSETQRNKGNFPGRFSGRQFSNSRSEMNVSTLELGDSALYLCASTIRGQAYNEQFFGPGTRLTVL.